Listed below are T cell receptor beta chains from one sample, sequenced in a study of Ad26.COV2.S vaccination and SARS-CoV-2 variants. The data were produced by immunoSEQ multiplex PCR, yet TCRdb's version contains in-frame clones alone and is incomplete. Of hundreds of thousands of clones in the sample, 89% are singletons; the top ten hold over 2.5%. The specimen was peripheral blood, collected in a trial of Ad26.COV2.S vaccine versus placebo. These receptors were obtained from a person between 18 and 59 years old who received the Ad26.COV2.S COVID-19 vaccine or a placebo. Each CDR3 is given with its conserved first and last residue. The D gene is left open where the match is weak. For some rows the clone size is stated as once, few or many, or as a class when expanded; others skip it.

d_call,j_call,clone_size,v_call,cdr3_nt,cdr3_aa
TRBD1,TRBJ1-2,.,TRBV6-2/TRBV6-3,TGTGCCAGCAGTTTAGCGGGACAGGGTTACGGCTACACCTTC,CASSLAGQGYGYTF
TRBD2,TRBJ2-3,.,TRBV4-3,TGCGCCAGCAGCCAACTAGCGGGAGAAATGCCAGATACGCAGTATTTT,CASSQLAGEMPDTQYF
TRBD1,TRBJ1-2,.,TRBV7-9,TGTGCCAGCAGCCCCTTCCAGGGGGACTATGGCTACACCTTC,CASSPFQGDYGYTF
.,TRBJ2-6,.,TRBV2,TGTGCCAGCACAGTTTGGGCCAACGTCCTGACTTTC,CASTVWANVLTF
.,TRBJ2-1,.,TRBV9,TGTGCCAGCAGCCTTGATCTGGGTGATGAGCAGTTCTTC,CASSLDLGDEQFF
.,TRBJ1-3,.,TRBV7-9,TGTGCCAGCAGCCTTATGGCGGGCCCTGGAAACACCATATATTTT,CASSLMAGPGNTIYF
TRBD1,TRBJ2-2,few,TRBV6-5,TGTGCCAGTAGAACAGGGGGTGGCGACACCGGGGAGCTGTTTTTT,CASRTGGGDTGELFF
.,TRBJ1-1,.,TRBV7-8,TGTGCCAGCAGCCCCACATGGGGACCTATTTCTGGAGCTTTCTTT,CASSPTWGPISGAFF
.,TRBJ1-2,.,TRBV28,TGTGCCAGCAGCCCAGTAGGTAACTATGGCTACACCTTC,CASSPVGNYGYTF
TRBD1,TRBJ1-1,.,TRBV2,TGTGCCAGCAGTTTTGACAGGGGGGACACTGAAGCTTTCTTT,CASSFDRGDTEAFF
TRBD2,TRBJ2-3,.,TRBV5-4,TGTGCCAGCAGCCACCCGGGACTAGCGGGAGTAGATACGCAGTATTTT,CASSHPGLAGVDTQYF
.,TRBJ1-5,.,TRBV6-2/TRBV6-3,TGTGCCAGCAGTTACCGTCGACCCGGGATTAATCAGCCCCAGCATTTT,CASSYRRPGINQPQHF